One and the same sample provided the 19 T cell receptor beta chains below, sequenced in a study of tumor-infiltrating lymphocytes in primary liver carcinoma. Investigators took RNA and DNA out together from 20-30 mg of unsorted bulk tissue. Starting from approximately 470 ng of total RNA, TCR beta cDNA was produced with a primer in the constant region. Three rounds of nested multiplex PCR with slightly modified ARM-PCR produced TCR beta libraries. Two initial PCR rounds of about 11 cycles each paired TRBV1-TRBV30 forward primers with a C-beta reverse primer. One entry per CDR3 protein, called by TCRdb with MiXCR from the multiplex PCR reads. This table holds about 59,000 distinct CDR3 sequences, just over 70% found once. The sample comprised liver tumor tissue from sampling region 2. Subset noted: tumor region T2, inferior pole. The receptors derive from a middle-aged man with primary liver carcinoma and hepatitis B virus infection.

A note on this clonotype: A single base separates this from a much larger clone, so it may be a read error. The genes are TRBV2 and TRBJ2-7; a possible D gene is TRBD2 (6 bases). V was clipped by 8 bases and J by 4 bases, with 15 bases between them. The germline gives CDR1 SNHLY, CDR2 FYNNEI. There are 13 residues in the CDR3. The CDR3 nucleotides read TGTGCCAGCGACTACGGGAGCTGGTACGAGCAGTACTTC. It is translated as CASDYGSWYEQYF.

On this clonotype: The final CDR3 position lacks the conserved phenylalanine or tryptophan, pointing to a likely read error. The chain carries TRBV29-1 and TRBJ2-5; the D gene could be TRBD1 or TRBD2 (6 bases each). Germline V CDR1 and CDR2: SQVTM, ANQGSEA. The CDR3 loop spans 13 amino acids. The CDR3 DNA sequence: TGCAGGGGACTCGCCCAGGGGATGGAGGCCCAGTACTCC. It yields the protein CRGLAQGMEAQYS.

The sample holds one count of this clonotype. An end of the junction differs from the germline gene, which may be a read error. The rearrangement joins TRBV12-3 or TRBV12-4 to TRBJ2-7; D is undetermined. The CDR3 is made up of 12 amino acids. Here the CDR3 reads CASSLLSYERYF. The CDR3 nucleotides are TGTGCCAGTAGTTTACTCTCCTACGAGCGGTACTTC.

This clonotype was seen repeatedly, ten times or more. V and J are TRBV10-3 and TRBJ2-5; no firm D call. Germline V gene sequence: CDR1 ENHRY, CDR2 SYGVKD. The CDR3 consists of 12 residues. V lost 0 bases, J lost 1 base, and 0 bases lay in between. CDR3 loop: CAISESQETQYF. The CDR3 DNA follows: TGTGCCATCAGTGAGTCCCAAGAGACCCAGTACTTC.

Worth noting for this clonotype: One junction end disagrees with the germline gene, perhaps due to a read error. The CDR3 loop reads CASSYSTGESSPLRF. The CDR3 bases are TGTGCCAGCAGTTACTCGACAGGGGAAAGTTCACCCCTCCGCTTT. The chain couples TRBV6-6 to TRBJ1-6; 8 bases are a match to TRBD1. Germline V CDR1 and CDR2: MNHNY, SVGAGI (reference sequence). The CDR3 has 15 residues.

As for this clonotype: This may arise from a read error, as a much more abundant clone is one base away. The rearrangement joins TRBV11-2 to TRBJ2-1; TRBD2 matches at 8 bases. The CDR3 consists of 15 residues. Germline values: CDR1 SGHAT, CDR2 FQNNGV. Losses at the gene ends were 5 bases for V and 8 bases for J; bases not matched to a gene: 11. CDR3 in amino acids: CASSQTSASNYEQFF. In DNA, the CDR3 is TGTGCCAGCAGCCAGACTAGCGCGAGCAACTATGAGCAGTTCTTC.

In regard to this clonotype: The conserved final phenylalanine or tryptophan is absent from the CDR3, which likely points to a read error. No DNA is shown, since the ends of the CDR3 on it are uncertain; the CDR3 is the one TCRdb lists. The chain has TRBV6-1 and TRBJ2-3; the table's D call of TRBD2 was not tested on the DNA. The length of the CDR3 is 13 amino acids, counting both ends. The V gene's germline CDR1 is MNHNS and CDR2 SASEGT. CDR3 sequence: CASSSPIAERGYS.

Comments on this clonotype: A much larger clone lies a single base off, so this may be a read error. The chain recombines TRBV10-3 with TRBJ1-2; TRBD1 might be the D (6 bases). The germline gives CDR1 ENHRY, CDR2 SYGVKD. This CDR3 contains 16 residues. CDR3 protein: CAISESTGLSAYGYIF. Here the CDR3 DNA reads TGTGCCATCAGTGAGTCAACAGGGCTCTCAGCCTATGGCTACATCTTC.

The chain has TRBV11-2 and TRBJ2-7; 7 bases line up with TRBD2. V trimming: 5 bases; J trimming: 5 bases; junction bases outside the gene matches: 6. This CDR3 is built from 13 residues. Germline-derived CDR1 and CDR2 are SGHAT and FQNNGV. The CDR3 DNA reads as TGTGCCAGCAGCCCTCCTAGCGGACACGAGCAGTACTTC. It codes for CASSPPSGHEQYF.

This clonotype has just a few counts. As DNA, the CDR3 is TGCGCCAGCAGCGCAGGGGGGCAATCGGCTGAAGCTTTCTTT. Amino acids: CASSAGGQSAEAFF. V usage is TRBV5-1 and J usage is TRBJ1-1; 7 positions agree with TRBD1. The CDR3 has 14 residues. Unmatched junction bases numbered 9, after V lost 4 bases and J lost 6 bases. Germline CDR1 and CDR2: SGHRS and YFSETQ. The full variable domain, completed using reference TRBV5-1 and TRBJ1-1, is KAGVTQTPRYLIKTRGQQVTLSCSPISGHRSVSWYQQTPGQGLQFLFEYFSETQRNKGNFPGRFSGRQFSNSRSEMNVSTLELGDSALYLCASSAGGQSAEAFFGQGTRLTVV.

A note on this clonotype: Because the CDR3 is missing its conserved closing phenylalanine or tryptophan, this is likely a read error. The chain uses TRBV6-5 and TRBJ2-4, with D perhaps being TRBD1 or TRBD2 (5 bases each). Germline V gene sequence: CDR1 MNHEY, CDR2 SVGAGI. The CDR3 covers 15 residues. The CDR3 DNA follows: TGTACCAGCAGGAAAAGGGGAGTGGGCAAAAACATTCAGTACTCC. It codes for CTSRKRGVGKNIQYS.

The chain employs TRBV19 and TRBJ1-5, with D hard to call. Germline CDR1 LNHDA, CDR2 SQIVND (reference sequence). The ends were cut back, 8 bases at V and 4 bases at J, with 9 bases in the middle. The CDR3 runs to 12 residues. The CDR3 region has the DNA TGTGCCAGTGGCACCCCGAATCAGCCCCAGCATTTT. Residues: CASGTPNQPQHF.

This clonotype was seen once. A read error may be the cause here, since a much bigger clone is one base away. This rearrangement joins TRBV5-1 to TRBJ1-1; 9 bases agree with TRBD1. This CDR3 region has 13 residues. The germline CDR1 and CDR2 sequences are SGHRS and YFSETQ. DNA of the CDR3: TGCGCCAGCAGACAGGGGGCGAACGCTGAAGCTTTCTTT. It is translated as CASRQGANAEAFF.

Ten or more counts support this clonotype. The CDR3 DNA reads as TGTGCCAGCAGCACAGACTCGGACACCGGGGAGCTGTTTTTT. Translated, it gives CASSTDSDTGELFF. The J gene is TRBJ2-2, the V gene TRBV11-2; D is uncertain. CDR3 length: 14 residues. Trimming shortened V by 5 bases and J by 3 bases, and 10 bases separated the two germline ends. CDR1 and CDR2 (germline): SGHAT, FQNNGV.

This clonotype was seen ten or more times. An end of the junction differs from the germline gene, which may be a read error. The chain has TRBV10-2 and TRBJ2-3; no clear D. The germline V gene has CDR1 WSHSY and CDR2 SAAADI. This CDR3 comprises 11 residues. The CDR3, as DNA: TGCGCCGGCAGACACACAGATACGCAGTATTTT. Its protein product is CAGRHTDTQYF.

The CDR3 nucleotides are TGTGCCAGCAGCTCGCGGTGGGAATCTAGCGGGATCGACGAGCAGTACTTC. Protein product: CASSSRWESSGIDEQYF. The chain has TRBV7-9 and TRBJ2-7, with TRBD2 identical over 9 bases. Germline lookup yields CDR1 SEHNR and CDR2 FQNEAQ (reference sequence). V shed 4 bases and J 5 bases; nucleotides not matched to a gene: 15. The CDR3 runs 17 residues.

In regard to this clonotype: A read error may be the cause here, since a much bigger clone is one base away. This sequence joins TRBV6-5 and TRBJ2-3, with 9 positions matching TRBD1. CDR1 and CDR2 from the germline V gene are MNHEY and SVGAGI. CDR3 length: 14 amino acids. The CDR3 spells CVSKRTGGTDTQYF. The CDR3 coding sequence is TGTGTCAGCAAAAGGACAGGGGGCACAGATACGCAGTATTTT.

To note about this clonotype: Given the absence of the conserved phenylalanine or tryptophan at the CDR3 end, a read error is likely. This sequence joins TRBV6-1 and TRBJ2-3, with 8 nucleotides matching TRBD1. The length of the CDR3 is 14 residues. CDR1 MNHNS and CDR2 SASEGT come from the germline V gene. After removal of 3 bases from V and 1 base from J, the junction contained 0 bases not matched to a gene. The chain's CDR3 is CASSEGQGTDTQYP. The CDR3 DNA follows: TGTGCCAGCAGTGAGGGACAGGGCACAGATACGCAGTATCCT.

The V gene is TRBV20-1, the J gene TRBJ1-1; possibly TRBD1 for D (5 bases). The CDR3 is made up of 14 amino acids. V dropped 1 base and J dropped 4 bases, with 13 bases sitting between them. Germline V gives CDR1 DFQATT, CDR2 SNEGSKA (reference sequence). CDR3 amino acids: CSARGPGSGTEAFF. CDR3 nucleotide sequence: TGCAGTGCTAGAGGACCAGGGTCGGGCACTGAAGCTTTCTTT.